This paragraph reports one T cell receptor (beta chain). The target of this receptor is not known. No base-level quality is on record; no much larger clone is a single base apart. The sample comes from a study of brain T cells in children with intractable seizures (dated by TCRdb to the early 2020s). Describing the broader study: As a first screen for immune gene transcripts, resected brain tissue from approximately 49 pediatric epilepsy surgery cases was run on a NanoString immunology panel. Among the roughly twelve selected surgery cases, eight also had pre-surgery blood sequenced, leaving four with brain tissue only. Study-wide conclusions, independent of this receptor: Because sequencing depth differed between pre- and post-surgery blood, the absence of clones from the pre-surgery sample may reflect undersampling. Viral specificity was inferred solely from CDR3 sequence similarity, and the HCMV serostatus of the patients was not known.

The CDR3 runs 12 amino acids, cysteine and phenylalanine included. Kept here is only the CDR3 DNA, which spans 36 bases and is read in frame from base 1. The germline V gene sets CDR1 to SGHNT and CDR2 to YENEEA. Trimming costs V 7 bases and J 11 bases, and their ends lie 15 bases apart. TCR beta chain sequences were generated from genomic DNA using the immunoSEQ assay. On the authors' methods: CDR3 sequences that did not begin with the conserved framework cysteine at position 104 were removed manually. To get clonality, the normalized Shannon's Diversity Index was subtracted from one, giving values from 0 (maximal diversity) to 1 (oligoclonal). Chi-squared comparison-of-proportions tests were used to check whether the frequency of the same CDR3 differed between samples, for example brain versus blood. Public clonotypes were identified by searching immuneACCESS, and similarity to known antiviral clonotypes was assessed with the VDJdb browser. TCRdb obtained this table from immuneACCESS and retained in-frame rearrangements with V and J assigned. These tables miss some clones; where compared with another copy, unresolved V genes account for less than half of the shortfall, and the remainder is unexplained. D and trimming come from the DNA, and the V and J calls and clone size come from that table. This sample lists approximately 110,000 clones; roughly 94% were detected once. The ten largest account for 3.8% of the sample.

Taken with the paper, the label for time point translates to: resected brain tissue, or blood drawn just prior to surgery. The surgery cases showing the highest brain T cell transcript signatures were chosen for TCR beta chain sequencing of brain tissue and, when available, of blood. Prior to surgery, the patients had been treated with at least one anti-epileptic drug. The TCR-sequenced patients were children whose drug-resistant epilepsy was caused by tuberous sclerosis complex, focal cortical dysplasia, Rasmussen encephalitis or hemimegalencephaly. Blood samples were drawn just before the epilepsy surgery. Bulk genomic DNA was extracted from unsorted brain tissue and whole blood with the Monarch genomic DNA purification kit.

Specimen: peripheral blood, collected at surgery. The source of this sequence is a boy younger than two with hemimegalencephaly and intractable seizures. The V and J genes are TRBV11-3 and TRBJ1-3; TRBD1 is a weak D gene call, 6 bases matching. CDR3 reads: CASTATGEAIYF. In nucleotide form, the sequence is TGTGCCAGCACCGCGACAGGAGAGGCCATATATTTT.